Following are 20 T cell receptor beta chains from one sample sequenced in a study of cytomegalovirus exposure and HLA in healthy donors. 13 Jbeta primers and 60 Vbeta primers were used for the PCR. Profiling relied on immunoSEQ multiplex PCR, and the TCRdb table lists in-frame clones only, not all of them. This sample has under 150,000 clones, with approximately 79% found just once. Source material: PBMCs. The source of these receptors is a woman aged 45-65 years in good health and CMV-seropositive.

The chain combines TRBV6-5 with TRBJ2-7, with 7 bases identical to TRBD2. The junction had 6 bases not matched to a gene; V was cut back by 6 bases and J by 1 base. Germline V gene lookup returns CDR1 MNHEY and CDR2 SVGAGI. The CDR3 length is 14 residues. The CDR3: CASSPRGGSYEQYF. The CDR3 DNA sequence: TGTGCCAGCAGCCCTCGCGGGGGTTCCTACGAGCAGTACTTC.

This chain connects TRBV6-5 to TRBJ1-5; 12 positions match TRBD1. V trimming: 6 bases; J trimming: 0 bases; junction bases outside the gene matches: 0. This CDR3 contains 15 residues. Germline V gene lookup returns CDR1 MNHEY and CDR2 SVGAGI. The CDR3 DNA follows: TGTGCCAGCAGGGGACAGGGGGCTAGCAATCAGCCCCAGCATTTT. Translating it yields CASRGQGASNQPQHF.

V is TRBV5-1 and J is TRBJ2-3; 8 bases align to TRBD1. This CDR3 has 13 amino acids. The V segment lost 2 bases and the J segment 6 bases; nucleotides outside the gene matches: 2. Germline values: CDR1 SGHRS, CDR2 YFSETQ. CDR3 in amino acids: CASSFQGADTQYF. The CDR3 nucleotides read TGCGCCAGCAGCTTCCAGGGGGCCGATACGCAGTATTTT.

CDR3 amino acids: CASSSQTGWETQYF. Written as DNA, the CDR3 is TGCGCCAGCAGCTCCCAGACAGGGTGGGAGACCCAGTACTTC. The V gene is TRBV5-1, the J gene TRBJ2-5; 7 bases align to TRBD1. J was trimmed by 5 bases and V by 3 bases; bases with no gene match: 7. Germline-derived CDR1 and CDR2 are SGHRS and YFSETQ. The CDR3 contains 14 residues. The full variable domain, rest sourced from reference TRBV5-1 and TRBJ2-5, is KAGVTQTPRYLIKTRGQQVTLSCSPISGHRSVSWYQQTPGQGLQFLFEYFSETQRNKGNFPGRFSGRQFSNSRSEMNVSTLELGDSALYLCASSSQTGWETQYFGPGTRLLVL.

This chain links TRBV18 with TRBJ2-1; TRBD1 agrees at 7 bases. The junction had 6 bases not matched to a gene; V was cut back by 2 bases and J by 5 bases. Per the germline V gene, CDR1 is KGHSH and CDR2 is LQKENI. The CDR3 contains 15 residues. The CDR3 here is CASSPSWQGDNEQFF. For the CDR3, the DNA is TGTGCCAGCTCACCAAGTTGGCAGGGGGACAATGAGCAGTTCTTC. Filled out from reference TRBV18 and TRBJ2-1, the complete variable domain reads NAGVMQNPRHLVRRRGQEARLRCSPMKGHSHVYWYRQLPEEGLKFMVYLQKENIIDESGMPKERFSAEFPKEGPSILRIQQVVRGDSAAYFCASSPSWQGDNEQFFGPGTRLTVL.

The gene calls are TRBV10-2 and TRBJ2-2, with 14 bases identical to TRBD2. Germline V gives CDR1 WSHSY, CDR2 SAAADI. This CDR3 region has 18 residues. Germline trimming cut 2 bases from V and 3 bases from J; bases unmatched to any gene: 5. The CDR3 DNA reads TGCGCCAGCAGTGAGGGAGGACTAGCGGGGGGCCACACCGGGGAGCTGTTTTTT. Translation gives CASSEGGLAGGHTGELFF.

This clone was detected a few times. The rearrangement links TRBV2 to TRBJ2-1; possibly TRBD1 for D (6 bases). CDR3 length: 14 residues. V lost 5 bases and J 2 bases, leaving 10 bases between the germline ends. Looked up from germline, CDR1 is SNHLY and CDR2 is FYNNEI. The DNA of the CDR3 is TGTGCCAGCAGTCGGGACAAGGCCTACAATGAGCAGTTCTTC. This gives the protein CASSRDKAYNEQFF.

The chain couples TRBV28 to TRBJ1-2; 8 bases line up with TRBD1. The V and J ends lost 3 bases and 0 bases, in that order; junction bases with no gene match: 0. Germline CDR1 and CDR2: MDHEN and SYDVKM. The CDR3 contains 14 residues. The DNA for the CDR3 is TGTGCCAGCAGTTTGGGACAGGCTAACTATGGCTACACCTTC. Translation: CASSLGQANYGYTF.

This clone was detected only a few times. This chain joins TRBV7-9 and TRBJ2-6; TRBD1 matches at 8 bases. CDR1 is SEHNR and CDR2 is FQNEAQ in the germline V gene (reference sequence). This CDR3 has 18 residues. The V and J ends lost 0 bases and 1 base, in that order; junction bases with no gene match: 5. The CDR3 spells CASSLARTGRSGANVLTF. CDR3 DNA sequence: TGTGCCAGCAGCTTAGCCCGGACAGGGAGGTCTGGGGCCAACGTCCTGACTTTC.

V is TRBV30 and J is TRBJ1-6, with TRBD1 as a possible D gene (6 bases). Germline V gene data show CDR1 as GTSNPN and CDR2 as SVGIG (reference sequence). The CDR3 loop spans 12 amino acids. V was shortened by 3 bases and J by 15 bases, with 15 bases between the two germline ends. The DNA for the CDR3 is TGTGCCTGGAGCGCCACAGGGCTAATCCTCCACTTT. Protein: CAWSATGLILHF.

In its sample, this clone was seen a few times. This CDR3 reads CAISSSSYEQYF. The CDR3 region has the DNA TGTGCCATCAGCTCGAGCTCCTACGAGCAGTACTTC. The V and J genes are TRBV10-3 and TRBJ2-7; D is uncertain. Trimming pared 6 bases from V and 0 bases from J, leaving 6 bases between. The V gene's germline CDR1 is ENHRY and CDR2 SYGVKD. This CDR3 comprises 12 residues.

The chain combines TRBV28 with TRBJ2-7; D is possibly TRBD2 (7 bases). The CDR3 consists of 12 residues. V dropped 7 bases and J dropped 6 bases, with 13 bases sitting between them. From germline, CDR1 is MDHEN and CDR2 SYDVKM. CDR3 protein: CASTGRGAEQYF. The CDR3 nucleotides read TGTGCCAGCACGGGGAGGGGGGCCGAGCAGTACTTC.

The CDR3 loop reads CASSLVSQGMETQYF. As DNA, the CDR3 is TGTGCCAGCAGCTTAGTATCGCAGGGGATGGAGACCCAGTACTTC. The chain combines TRBV7-8 with TRBJ2-5; D may be TRBD1 (6 bases). Trimming left V 1 base short and J 5 bases short, with 14 bases between. Germline CDR1 SGHVS, CDR2 FQNEAQ. This CDR3 is built from 15 residues. Using reference TRBV7-8 and TRBJ2-5 for the parts outside the CDR3, the full variable domain is GAGVSQSPRYKVAKRGQDVALRCDPISGHVSLFWYQQALGQGPEFLTYFQNEAQLDKSGLPSDRFFAERPEGSVSTLKIQRTQQEDSAVYLCASSLVSQGMETQYFGPGTRLLVL.

This clone was observed once. The chain has TRBV7-2 and TRBJ2-7; 7 nucleotides match TRBD2. The length of the CDR3 is 17 residues. Germline V gene sequence: CDR1 SGHTA, CDR2 FQGNSA. Trimming cost V 1 base and J 0 bases; bases outside gene matches: 9. CDR3 protein: CASSLDLGRGGSYEQYF. The CDR3 bases are TGTGCCAGCAGCTTAGATCTAGGGAGGGGTGGCTCCTACGAGCAGTACTTC.

The chain combines TRBV7-3 with TRBJ1-1; D possibly corresponds to TRBD1 (5 bases). Germline V gives CDR1 SGHTA, CDR2 FQGTGA. The CDR3 is made up of 13 amino acids. The ends were cut back, 3 bases at V and 7 bases at J, with 12 bases in the middle. The CDR3 sequence is CASSFRVGGEAFF. CDR3 coding DNA: TGTGCCAGCAGCTTCAGGGTGGGAGGTGAAGCTTTCTTT.

The chain links TRBV7-3 to TRBJ1-3; D gene unclear. This CDR3 spans 15 amino acids. The ends were cut back, 5 bases at V and 0 bases at J, with 11 bases in the middle. Germline V gene lookup returns CDR1 SGHTA and CDR2 FQGTGA. The CDR3 nucleotides read TGTGCCAGCAGCCCAGGCCCCAACTCTGGAAACACCATATATTTT. Translating it yields CASSPGPNSGNTIYF.

DNA for the CDR3: TGTGCCAGCAGAGACTATAGCGGGGGGCGTTACGAGCAGTACTTC. Amino acids: CASRDYSGGRYEQYF. V is TRBV6-5 and J is TRBJ2-7; TRBD2 matches 10 bases. From germline, CDR1 is MNHEY and CDR2 SVGAGI. The CDR3 runs 15 residues. J gave up 4 bases and V 6 bases, and 9 bases lay outside the gene matches.

The chain recombines TRBV13 with TRBJ2-7; possible D gene TRBD2, 6 bases. Trimming removed 1 base from V and 6 bases from J, with 10 bases in between. This CDR3 spans 13 amino acids. Germline CDR1 PRHDT, CDR2 FYEKMQ (reference sequence). CDR3 amino acids: CASSLAGEPEQYF. CDR3 coding DNA: TGTGCCAGCAGCTTAGCGGGGGAACCCGAGCAGTACTTC.

This clone was seen more than once but under ten times. This chain links TRBV10-3 with TRBJ2-7; the D gene is possibly TRBD1 (6 bases). Germline loops: CDR1 ENHRY, CDR2 SYGVKD. The CDR3 sequence is 14 residues long. The V and J ends lost 2 bases and 2 bases respectively, with 10 bases between them. CDR3 loop: CAISEVQGAYEQYF. As DNA, the CDR3 is TGTGCCATCAGTGAGGTACAGGGTGCCTACGAGCAGTACTTC.

The DNA of the CDR3 is TGCGCCAGCAGCCAACCGGGACAGGTTCAGCCCCAGCATTTT. It encodes CASSQPGQVQPQHF. The V call is TRBV4-1, the J call TRBJ1-5, with 8 bases matching TRBD1. The CDR3 contains 14 residues. Per germline, CDR1 MGHRA and CDR2 YSYEKL. V lost 2 bases to trimming and J lost 6 bases; unmatched junction nucleotides: 3.